This TCR beta chain was sequenced for a study of read filtering for tumor transcriptome and immune sequencing. In the study overall: Per sample, TCR-region reads ranged about 3.5 to 11 million by IR-seq, roughly 75 to 1,400 by RNA-seq.

This clonotype came up many times. Its matching antigen is unknown. The library was built from around 400 ng RNA with molecular barcoded adaptors for alpha/delta and beta/gamma chains. Using its own MiXCR run on the reads, TCRdb lists one record per CDR3 protein. The sample contains 62,000 or so distinct CDR3 sequences, about 15% of which appear only once. Study-wide results and limits: Single-read clonotypes: 80% to 90% of IR-seq clonotypes (approximately 4% of reads), roughly 73% of RNA-seq clonotypes (approximately 43% of reads).

The CDR3 has 13 residues. V lost 6 bases to trimming and J lost 5 bases; unmatched junction nucleotides: 7. Germline V CDR1 and CDR2: SGHRS, YFSETQ. This TCR was sampled from a donor at least 40 years old with multiple myeloma. The V gene is TRBV5-1, the J gene TRBJ2-7; 8 nucleotides agree with TRBD2. Material for sequencing was a population of CD138-negative cells sorted from bone marrow. CDR3 bases: TGCGCCAGCACGACCGGGGGGGATAACGAGCAGTACTTC. It codes for CASTTGGDNEQYF.